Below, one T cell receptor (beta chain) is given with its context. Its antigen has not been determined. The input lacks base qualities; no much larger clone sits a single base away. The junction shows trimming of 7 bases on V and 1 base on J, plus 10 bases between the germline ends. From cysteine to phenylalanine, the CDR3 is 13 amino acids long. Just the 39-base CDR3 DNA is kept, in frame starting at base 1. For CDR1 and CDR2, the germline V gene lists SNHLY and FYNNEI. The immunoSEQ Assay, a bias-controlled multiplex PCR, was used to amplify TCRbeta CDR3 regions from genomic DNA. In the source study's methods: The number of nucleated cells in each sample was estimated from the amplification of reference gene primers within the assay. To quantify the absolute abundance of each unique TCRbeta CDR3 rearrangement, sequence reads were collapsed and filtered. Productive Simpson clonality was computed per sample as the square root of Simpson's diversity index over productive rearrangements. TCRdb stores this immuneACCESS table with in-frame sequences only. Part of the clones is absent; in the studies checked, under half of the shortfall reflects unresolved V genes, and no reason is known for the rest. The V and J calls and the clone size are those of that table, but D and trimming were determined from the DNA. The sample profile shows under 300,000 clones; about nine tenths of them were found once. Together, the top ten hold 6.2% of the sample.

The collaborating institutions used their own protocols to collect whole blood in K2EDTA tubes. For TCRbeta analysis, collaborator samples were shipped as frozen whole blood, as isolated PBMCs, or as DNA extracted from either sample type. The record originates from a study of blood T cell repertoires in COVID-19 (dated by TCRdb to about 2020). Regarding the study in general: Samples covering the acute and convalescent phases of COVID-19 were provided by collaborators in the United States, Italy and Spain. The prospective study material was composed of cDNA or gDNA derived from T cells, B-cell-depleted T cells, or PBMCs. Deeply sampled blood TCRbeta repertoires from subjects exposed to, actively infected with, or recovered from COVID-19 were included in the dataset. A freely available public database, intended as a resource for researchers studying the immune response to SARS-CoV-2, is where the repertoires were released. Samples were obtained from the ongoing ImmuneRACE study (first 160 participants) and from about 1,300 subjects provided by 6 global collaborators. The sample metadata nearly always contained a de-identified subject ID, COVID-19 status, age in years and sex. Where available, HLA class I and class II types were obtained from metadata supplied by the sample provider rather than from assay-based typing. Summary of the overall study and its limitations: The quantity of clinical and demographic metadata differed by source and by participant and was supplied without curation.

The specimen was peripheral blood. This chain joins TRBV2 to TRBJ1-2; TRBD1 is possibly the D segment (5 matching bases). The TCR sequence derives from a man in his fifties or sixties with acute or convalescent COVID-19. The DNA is TGTGCCAGCAACAGGCGAGTTAACTATGGCTACACCTTC. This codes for CASNRRVNYGYTF.